These T cell receptor beta chains were read from a single sample in a study of blood T cell repertoires in COVID-19. The assay was immunoSEQ multiplex PCR, and TCRdb's table has in-frame clones only and misses some. The sample yields about 380,000 clones, 81% seen once. The sequenced material came from peripheral blood. These receptors all come from a human donor with acute or convalescent COVID-19. The donor label of this sample is uncertain. Both conserved end residues are part of each CDR3. Fields, in order: CDR3 DNA, CDR3 protein, V gene, clone size, D gene, J gene. The D gene is left open where the match is weak. The listing skips clone size in some rows; elsewhere it reads once, few, many or a size class.

CDR3nt: TGTGCCTGGAGGCCAGGGGGATACTCCTACGAGCAGTACTTC; CDR3aa: CAWRPGGYSYEQYF; v_gene: TRBV30; abundance: NA; d_gene: TRBD1; j_gene: TRBJ2-7
CDR3nt: TGTGCCTGCAGATCAGGCGTCATGGGCAATCAGCCCCAGCATTTT; CDR3aa: CACRSGVMGNQPQHF; v_gene: TRBV7-8; abundance: NA; d_gene: NA; j_gene: TRBJ1-5
CDR3nt: TGTGCCAGCAGCCCCCGACTTGCCGAGGAGCAGTACTTC; CDR3aa: CASSPRLAEEQYF; v_gene: TRBV13; abundance: NA; d_gene: NA; j_gene: TRBJ2-7
CDR3nt: TGTGCCAGTAGTAGACAGCTAGCGGGAGCTTACAATGAGCAGTTCTTC; CDR3aa: CASSRQLAGAYNEQFF; v_gene: TRBV19; abundance: NA; d_gene: TRBD2; j_gene: TRBJ2-1
CDR3nt: TGTGCCACATCCGCCCCCGGACAGGGGTCTAACTATGGCTACACCTTC; CDR3aa: CATSAPGQGSNYGYTF; v_gene: TRBV15; abundance: NA; d_gene: TRBD1; j_gene: TRBJ1-2
CDR3nt: TGCAGTGCTAGTTCCACTAGCGGGATGTACGAGCAGTACTTC; CDR3aa: CSASSTSGMYEQYF; v_gene: TRBV20-1; abundance: NA; d_gene: TRBD2; j_gene: TRBJ2-7
CDR3nt: TGTGCCAGCAGTTACGGTTTTATTGCGGGAGGTAGCAATGAGCAGTTCTTC; CDR3aa: CASSYGFIAGGSNEQFF; v_gene: TRBV6-2/TRBV6-3; abundance: NA; d_gene: TRBD2; j_gene: TRBJ2-1
CDR3nt: TGTGCCAGCAGTCTCCCGGGACAGAATAATTCACCCCTCCACTTT; CDR3aa: CASSLPGQNNSPLHF; v_gene: TRBV28; abundance: once; d_gene: TRBD1; j_gene: TRBJ1-6
CDR3nt: TGTGCCAGCAGTGTTGGGGACAGGGGGACAGAGACCCAGTACTTC; CDR3aa: CASSVGDRGTETQYF; v_gene: TRBV2; abundance: NA; d_gene: TRBD1; j_gene: TRBJ2-5
CDR3nt: TGTGCCAGCAGTGTCCTTAACTATGGCTACACCTTC; CDR3aa: CASSVLNYGYTF; v_gene: TRBV12-3/TRBV12-4; abundance: NA; d_gene: NA; j_gene: TRBJ1-2
CDR3nt: TGTGCCAGCAGCTCAAACAGGGCCGCCTACGAGCAGTACTTC; CDR3aa: CASSSNRAAYEQYF; v_gene: TRBV7-2; abundance: NA; d_gene: NA; j_gene: TRBJ2-7
CDR3nt: TGTGCCAGCGACGGGAGCTCCTATAATTCACCCCTCCACTTT; CDR3aa: CASDGSSYNSPLHF; v_gene: TRBV6-5; abundance: few; d_gene: NA; j_gene: TRBJ1-6
CDR3nt: TGTGCCAGCTCACCGACAGGGGGCTATGAAGCTTTCTTT; CDR3aa: CASSPTGGYEAFF; v_gene: TRBV18; abundance: NA; d_gene: TRBD1; j_gene: TRBJ1-1
CDR3nt: TGTGCCATCAGTGAGAGGTCGGGCTCCTATAATTCACCCCTCCACTTT; CDR3aa: CAISERSGSYNSPLHF; v_gene: TRBV10-3; abundance: NA; d_gene: NA; j_gene: TRBJ1-6
CDR3nt: TGTGCCAGCAGCCGCTCAGGTGATTATGGCTACACCTTC; CDR3aa: CASSRSGDYGYTF; v_gene: TRBV6-5; abundance: NA; d_gene: NA; j_gene: TRBJ1-2
CDR3nt: TGTGCCAGCAGTTTGTCCCTCCCAGCCCAGTACTTC; CDR3aa: CASSLSLPAQYF; v_gene: TRBV28; abundance: NA; d_gene: NA; j_gene: TRBJ2-5
CDR3nt: TGTGCCAGCTCACAAACAAGGGGAGAGACCCAGTACTTC; CDR3aa: CASSQTRGETQYF; v_gene: TRBV18; abundance: NA; d_gene: NA; j_gene: TRBJ2-5
CDR3nt: TGTGCCACCAGCAGGCCCAGGGCAGGGAGGGAGACCCAGTACTTC; CDR3aa: CATSRPRAGRETQYF; v_gene: TRBV15; abundance: NA; d_gene: NA; j_gene: TRBJ2-5
CDR3nt: TGTGCCAGCAGTTATCGAGTAGGCGGTACTAGTGGGGCCAACGTCCTGACTTTC; CDR3aa: CASSYRVGGTSGANVLTF; v_gene: TRBV6-2/TRBV6-3; abundance: NA; d_gene: NA; j_gene: TRBJ2-6
CDR3nt: TGTGCCAGCAGCCAAGGGGCGGGGACTAACAACAATCAGCCCCAGCATTTT; CDR3aa: CASSQGAGTNNNQPQHF; v_gene: TRBV4-2; abundance: NA; d_gene: NA; j_gene: TRBJ1-5
CDR3nt: TGTGCCTGGAGCCTAATGAACACTGAAGCTTTCTTT; CDR3aa: CAWSLMNTEAFF; v_gene: TRBV30; abundance: NA; d_gene: NA; j_gene: TRBJ1-1
CDR3nt: TGTGCCAGTAGTGCGGGCCCTGGAAACACCATATATTTT; CDR3aa: CASSAGPGNTIYF; v_gene: TRBV19; abundance: NA; d_gene: NA; j_gene: TRBJ1-3
CDR3nt: TGTGCCACCAGCAGAGATTTGGCCTCTGGAAACACCATATATTTT; CDR3aa: CATSRDLASGNTIYF; v_gene: TRBV15; abundance: NA; d_gene: NA; j_gene: TRBJ1-3
CDR3nt: TGCGCCAGCAGCTTGGCCCCTAGCGGACACACAGATACGCAGTATTTT; CDR3aa: CASSLAPSGHTDTQYF; v_gene: TRBV5-1; abundance: NA; d_gene: TRBD2; j_gene: TRBJ2-3
CDR3nt: TGTGCCACCAGCACAGGAAGTTCTGGAAACACCATATATTTT; CDR3aa: CATSTGSSGNTIYF; v_gene: TRBV15; abundance: few; d_gene: NA; j_gene: TRBJ1-3
CDR3nt: TGCGCCAGCAGAGGACAGTACAATGAGCAGTTCTTC; CDR3aa: CASRGQYNEQFF; v_gene: TRBV10-2; abundance: NA; d_gene: NA; j_gene: TRBJ2-1